Sequencing of this T cell receptor beta chain was carried out in a study of cytomegalovirus exposure and HLA in healthy donors (dated by TCRdb to about 2017). About the full investigation: In an earlier analysis of 550 to 750 of the donors, less than 350 Gb of sequence data and about 110 million unique TCR beta sequences from about 180 million T cells were reported. A later genetic analysis took genome-wide SNP genotypes for about 65% of the 666 donors and used that subset as a discovery cohort. An early release covering approximately 600 HLA-typed donors comprised 250 to 350 gigabases of sequencing data and around 85 million unique TCR sequences. Besides the first cohort of some 670 subjects, a separate validation cohort made up of some 110 different subjects was used. High-throughput TCR immunosequencing, statistical association of individual TCRs with disease status, and machine learning were combined to predict cytomegalovirus infection status. The number of typed donors differed by locus: about 629-630 for A, B, C, DRB1 and DQB1; some 500 for DQA1; some 590 for DPA1; and some 430 for DPB1. The study used immunosequencing to profile the T cell repertoires of approximately 650 subjects and linked those repertoires to cytomegalovirus serostatus. Roughly 5 DR-DQ haplotypes were handled as single units for association and clustering, since linkage in the cohort was strong. Of the 350 to 400 genotyped donors, about 80% fell in the genetic ancestry cluster associated with self-reported Caucasian donors. All discovery cohort repertoires had been generated on a single sequencing platform. An earlier analysis of around 580 of the donors used high-throughput TCR beta sequencing to judge whether each TCR beta V gene segment behaved as functional or pseudogenic. Donor age, sex, ethnicity and CMV serostatus were collected together with the repertoire data. The later analysis used no new phenotypic data to find candidate immune exposures, relying instead on TCR beta sequences and their occurrence across donors. The study was designed to test whether signatures of past pathogen exposure could be identified by cataloging public T cell receptors. In a later analysis, previously published TCR beta repertoires from hundreds of donors were re-analyzed and high-resolution HLA genotyping was added so that TCR occurrence patterns could be studied. Class I and class II HLA loci were covered by the typing at four-digit resolution. Among roughly 370 genotyped donors of the cohort, an average of approximately 230,000 unique TCR beta nucleotide sequences were sequenced per donor, roughly 20% of them non-productive. Results and caveats for the whole study, not just this receptor: The classifier was reported to diagnose cytomegalovirus status with high specificity and sensitivity in both the original cohort and the validation cohort. Broadly in line with IMGT annotations, most TCR beta V segments showed up in productive rearrangements about 87% or about 30% of the time in an earlier analysis of around 600 of the donors. Most TCR sequences were seen in very few donors, while some public TCRs were found in many individuals. Specific HLA alleles were associated with over 15,000 TCR beta sequences at a false discovery rate of 0.05 in a later analysis. The only immune exposure information available for the cohort was CMV serostatus. In a later analysis, HLA-associated TCR beta chains were found to be more clonally expanded and to have lower generation probabilities than equally common non-associated chains. In the study, 150 to 200 TCR beta chains were listed as associated with cytomegalovirus. When HLA alleles, especially DR and DQ, strongly co-occurred, attributing TCR associations to individual alleles was difficult. The earlier analysis of a few hundred of the donors excluded approximately 15 rarely observed V segments, including chromosome 9 orphons, because counts were too low. Because the 87-base-pair reads could not distinguish some IMGT-functional V segments, including TRBV6-2 and TRBV6-3, those segments were excluded. A further reported finding was that TCR beta sequences accurately predicted the HLA-A and HLA-B alleles for most subjects in the first cohort. A later analysis reported that several top co-occurrence clusters appeared linked to parvovirus B19, influenza, CMV and Epstein-Barr virus. In a later analysis, most CMV-associated TCR beta chains were found to appear HLA-restricted, with HLA associations seemingly driven largely by CMV exposure. Linkage disequilibrium might explain the correlated functional status among segregating V segments, but an unknown experimental factor could not be excluded. A group of highly shared sequence variants was considered likely to be a technical artifact of the sequencing pipeline. A later genetic analysis associated a missense DCLRE1C variant with V-gene and J-gene trimming of TCR beta chains, and an independent cohort replicated the association. A later genetic analysis reported fewer N-insertions in productive TCRs among donors in an Asian-associated ancestry cluster than the roughly 700-donor mean. A few of the identified cytomegalovirus-associated TCR beta chains were confirmed in vitro to be specific for cytomegalovirus antigens. Because some donors lacked HLA typing at each locus, the association tests relied only on the typed subset. A later analysis found that TCR association rates varied across HLA loci, with DRB1 alleles showing the most associated TCRs and HLA-C alleles the fewest. In this cohort, only TCR beta chains were sequenced, and detectable features were limited by the absence of alpha or paired-chain data. Roughly uniform sequencing depth across donors was assumed in presence/absence analyses, although this assumption may not hold. According to the authors, the approach could potentially be generalized to other disease states and immunological phenotypes.

Worth noting for this clone: No antigen is known for it. Per-base quality was not reported, and no clone a single base away is much larger than it.

The CDR3 runs 15 amino acids, cysteine and phenylalanine included. The DNA shown is the 45-base CDR3, in frame from base 1. According to the germline V gene (reference sequence), CDR1 reads MNHEY and CDR2 reads SMNVEV. V loses 7 bases, J loses 1 base, and the germline ends lie 16 bases apart. Library preparation was by the immunoSEQ multiplex PCR assay. A mixture of 60 forward primers for TCR Vbeta segments and 13 reverse primers for TCR Jbeta segments was used in the multiplex PCR. The CDR3 region of rearranged TCR beta genes was amplified from genomic DNA by a multiplex PCR assay. On the Illumina HiSeq System, the amplified TCR beta libraries were sequenced as 87-base-pair reads. The source study handled its data this way. Across the 600 to 700 repertoires, a later analysis counted 60 million to 90 million unique TCR beta chains, around 11 million of which were shared by at least two donors. Raw reads were error-corrected and collapsed into unique sequences by a nearest-neighbor algorithm in which closely related sequences were merged to remove PCR and sequencing errors. To assign V, D and J gene segments, CDR3 sequences were aligned to IMGT reference sequences. For a sequence to be retained, at least a six-nucleotide match to both a V gene segment and a J gene segment was required. Rearrangements were called productive when the CDR3 lacked stop codons and stayed in frame with V and J; all others were non-productive. CDR3 was defined according to IMGT convention as the region running from the second conserved V-encoded cysteine to the conserved J-encoded phenylalanine. In an earlier analysis of roughly 580 of the donors, sequences lacking an unambiguous match to a single V gene segment were excluded. An earlier analysis of some 610 of the donors called V segments functional above 56.7% productive rearrangements and segregating when the between-donor standard deviation exceeded 5%. A statistical classification framework was developed to diagnose cytomegalovirus status using the catalog of TCR beta chain sequences. In a later analysis, TCR nucleotide sequences were compared against IMGT/GENE-DB human TR gene sequences so that V and J genes could be assigned. The TCRdist pipeline was used in a later analysis to assign CDR3 sequences and most-parsimonious VDJ recombination scenarios. In a later analysis, every TCR beta chain was defined by the combination of its CDR3 amino acid sequence and its V-gene family, and reads without a unique V-gene family were dropped. In a later analysis, approximately 590 highly shared, low-generation-probability nucleotide sequences were removed to address suspected cross-contamination and a sequencing artifact. For each public chain, a later analysis derived a clonal expansion index from normalized ranks of inferred template counts within each repertoire. Generation probabilities in a later analysis came from a VDJ recombination model fitted to out-of-frame rearrangements, and those results were checked against IGoR. A later analysis scored TCR-TCR, TCR-HLA and TCR-CMV co-occurrence with hypergeometric tests, applying a repertoire-size bias correction to TCR pairs. In a later analysis, false discovery rates were estimated by permuting HLA or CMV assignments 20 times. In a later analysis, co-occurring TCRs were grouped using DBSCAN, with TCRdist sequence similarity added in when clustering inside HLA-allele-positive subsets. Repertoires with fewer than 30,000 or more than 120,000 public chains were left out of co-occurrence clustering, as were about 5 repertoires with anomalous nucleotide sharing. In its TCRdb copy, this immuneACCESS table keeps in-frame sequences only and misses some clones. Where compared with another copy, unresolved V genes explain less than half of these, and the others have no known cause. Clone size and V and J calls were adopted from that table, with D and trimming inferred from the DNA. In all, the sample holds about 97,000 clones, and around 10% of those were seen once. The biggest ten clones account for around 5% of the sample.

The cohort comprised around 690 healthy bone marrow donors. All cohort members were sampled while nominally healthy, although unrecorded immune exposures were likely present. The donor was CMV seropositive and was included in the group of 289 seropositive cohort members. A peripheral blood sample was provided by each donor, and peripheral blood mononuclear cells were used for TCR beta sequencing. Genomic DNA extraction from the blood cell samples was performed with the Qiagen DNeasy Blood Extraction Kit. The sequenced material came from PBMCs. This chain joins TRBV27 to TRBJ1-2; the D gene is unclear. This TCR derives from a man aged 50 to 60 in good health and CMV-seropositive. The CDR3 sequence is CASKSGKGLNYGYTF. The sequenced DNA is TGTGCCAGCAAGTCGGGGAAAGGGCTTAACTATGGCTACACCTTC.